This passage covers 23 T cell receptor beta chains from one sample sequenced in a study of regulatory T cells in long-lasting Graves disease. Sample time point: newly diagnosed GD, antithyroid drugs for less than 3 months. PBMC-derived RNA was used for the TCR library. The authors built TCR beta libraries using iRepertoire HTBI primers and Arm-PCR of CDR3 regions. TCRdb recomputed calls from the multiplex PCR reads with MiXCR, one row per CDR3 protein. The sample lists 450,000 to 700,000 distinct CDR3 sequences; around an eighth were seen once. This sample was also put to use in a study of T cells in Graves' hyperthyroidism and ophthalmopathy.

The material was peripheral blood mononuclear cells (PBMCs), obtained at new diagnosis, from a patient treated with antithyroid drugs. These receptors all come from a man aged 25 to 40 with Graves disease.

This clonotype was seen ten or more times. The rearrangement links TRBV24-1 to TRBJ2-1; TRBD2 agrees at 14 bases. The V and J ends lost 3 bases and 9 bases, in that order; junction bases with no gene match: 6. This CDR3 has 16 amino acids. Germline V gene sequence: CDR1 KGHDR, CDR2 SFDVKD. The CDR3 reads CATSDPTSGRGGEQFF. CDR3 bases: TGTGCCACCAGTGATCCGACTAGCGGGAGGGGAGGTGAGCAGTTCTTC.

This clonotype came up many times. CDR3 sequence: CAISETGEQYF. CDR3 DNA sequence: TGTGCCATCAGTGAGACTGGGGAGCAGTACTTC. V usage is TRBV10-3 and J usage is TRBJ2-7; D ambiguous. Looked up from germline, CDR1 is ENHRY and CDR2 is SYGVKD. V lost 2 bases and J 7 bases, leaving 6 bases between the germline ends. The CDR3 is 11 residues long.

This clonotype was detected only a few times. The chain is built from TRBV29-1 and TRBJ1-4; 7 bases fit TRBD1. Germline CDR1 SQVTM, CDR2 ANQGSEA. With V trimmed by 4 bases and J by 6 bases, 8 bases remained unmatched. This CDR3 spans 14 amino acids. CDR3 residues: CSVVHRGRDEKLFF. The CDR3 nucleotides read TGCAGCGTTGTCCACAGGGGTCGGGATGAAAAACTGTTTTTT.

The J gene is TRBJ2-1, the V gene TRBV5-1; unclear D gene. Germline CDR1 is SGHRS and CDR2 is YFSETQ. V lost 1 base, J lost 7 bases, and 9 bases lay in between. The CDR3 loop spans 13 amino acids. The DNA of the CDR3 is TGCGCCAGCAGCTTGAACAGCGAGAATGAGCAGTTCTTC. It is translated as CASSLNSENEQFF.

This clonotype was seen ten or more times. The chain links TRBV11-3 to TRBJ2-2; unclear D gene. The V end was cut by 6 bases, the J end by 7 bases, with 9 bases between. CDR1 SGHNT and CDR2 YENEEA come from the germline V gene. The CDR3 totals 12 residues. The CDR3 here is CASRAANGELFF. The CDR3 DNA reads TGTGCCAGCAGGGCGGCTAACGGGGAGCTGTTTTTT.

In this sample, this clonotype turned up many times. The rearrangement links TRBV5-1 to TRBJ1-4; maybe TRBD1 (6 bases). The CDR3 extends over 15 amino acids. Germline values: CDR1 SGHRS, CDR2 YFSETQ. The V end was cut by 1 base, the J end by 6 bases, with 13 bases between. CDR3 residues: CASSLTGQSDEKLFF. The DNA for the CDR3 is TGCGCCAGCAGCTTGACAGGGCAGTCGGATGAAAAACTGTTTTTT.

This clonotype was observed at least ten times. V gene TRBV5-1 combines with J gene TRBJ2-7; TRBD2 is a possible D gene (5 bases). V was shortened by 4 bases and J by 2 bases, with 10 bases between the two germline ends. Germline loops: CDR1 SGHRS, CDR2 YFSETQ. The CDR3 length is 13 residues. This CDR3 is CASSKGRAYEQYF. CDR3 DNA: TGCGCCAGCAGCAAAGGGAGAGCCTACGAGCAGTACTTC.

There are many counts of this clonotype. V usage is TRBV30 and J usage is TRBJ1-1, with D unresolved. This CDR3 spans 13 amino acids. V was cut by 4 bases and J by 2 bases, with 11 bases left in between. Looked up from germline, CDR1 is GTSNPN and CDR2 is SVGIG (reference sequence). CDR3 sequence (DNA): TGTGCCTGGACCAAGTCGACCAACACTGAAGCTTTCTTT. Protein product: CAWTKSTNTEAFF.

This clonotype came up many times. This chain joins TRBV3-1 and TRBJ2-7; 7 bases map to TRBD1. This CDR3 contains 17 residues. The ends lost 0 bases at V and 3 bases at J; junction bases unmatched: 11. The germline gives CDR1 LGHDT, CDR2 YNNKEL (reference sequence). CDR3 protein: CASSQDWTGIKGYEQYF. The CDR3 nucleotides read TGTGCCAGCAGCCAAGATTGGACAGGCATTAAAGGCTACGAGCAGTACTTC.

The chain carries TRBV2 and TRBJ2-2, with D hard to call. Germline V gene sequence: CDR1 SNHLY, CDR2 FYNNEI. The CDR3 consists of 14 residues. The ends were cut back, 7 bases at V and 6 bases at J, with 15 bases in the middle. The CDR3, as DNA: TGTGCCAGCATAAGAAGTAGTCTGGCCGGGGAGCTGTTTTTT. As protein: CASIRSSLAGELFF.

This clonotype was seen a handful of times. The genes are TRBV19 and TRBJ2-1; 10 nucleotides match TRBD1. The CDR3 extends over 14 amino acids. V lost 7 bases, J lost 8 bases, and 8 bases stayed unmatched. Germline CDR1 and CDR2: LNHDA and SQIVND (reference sequence). The DNA of the CDR3 is TGTGCCAGTAAGCGGGACAGGGGAACCCATGAGCAGTTCTTC. Protein product: CASKRDRGTHEQFF.

This clonotype has only a few counts. This sequence joins TRBV2 and TRBJ2-2, with D unresolved. The length of the CDR3 is 14 residues. Trimming shortened V by 3 bases and J by 7 bases, and 12 bases separated the two germline ends. CDR1 SNHLY and CDR2 FYNNEI come from the germline V gene. CDR3 region: CASSESLVDGELFF. In nucleotides, the CDR3 is TGTGCCAGCAGTGAGTCCCTGGTCGACGGGGAGCTGTTTTTT.

This clonotype was recorded many times. This chain uses TRBV20-1 with TRBJ2-6; 7 bases fit TRBD1. The germline V gene encodes CDR1 DFQATT and CDR2 SNEGSKA (reference sequence). Trimming took 3 bases from V and 4 from J; bases not matched to a gene: 3. This CDR3 has 14 amino acids. CDR3 coding DNA: TGCAGTGCTAGGACAGGGCAAGGGGCCAACGTCCTGACTTTC. Translating it yields CSARTGQGANVLTF.

This clonotype occurred many times. The CDR3 spells CASSVRGNEQFF. CDR3 nucleotides: TGCGCCAGCAGTGTCCGTGGAAATGAGCAGTTCTTC. V usage is TRBV10-1 and J usage is TRBJ2-1, with no clear D. V shed 4 bases and J shed 7 bases, with 8 bases lying between them. Germline V lookup: CDR1 WNHNN, CDR2 SYGVQD (reference sequence). The CDR3 extends over 12 amino acids.

This clonotype showed up many times. V gene TRBV30 combines with J gene TRBJ1-2, with D unclear. The ends were cut back, 5 bases at V and 9 bases at J, with 16 bases in the middle. Germline V CDR1 and CDR2: GTSNPN, SVGIG (reference sequence). The CDR3 spans 12 residues. The CDR3 reads CAWGKMDFRYTF. The CDR3 coding sequence is TGTGCCTGGGGAAAAATGGACTTTCGCTACACCTTC.

The V call is TRBV5-6, the J call TRBJ2-3, with D possibly matching TRBD2 (6 bases). Germline V lookup: CDR1 SGHDT, CDR2 YYEEEE. The CDR3 is 14 residues long. Trimming removed 3 bases at V and 3 bases at J, with 11 bases between. DNA of the CDR3: TGTGCCAGCAGCTCCTTAGCGGAGACAGATACGCAGTATTTT. This sequence encodes CASSSLAETDTQYF.

The CDR3 here is CASSHPMRSNEQFF. The CDR3 bases are TGCGCCAGCAGCCACCCCATGAGATCCAATGAGCAGTTCTTC. This rearrangement joins TRBV4-1 to TRBJ2-1; D unresolved. The germline V and J ends were trimmed by 3 bases and 6 bases, with 12 bases remaining between them. Looked up from germline, CDR1 is MGHRA and CDR2 is YSYEKL. This CDR3 contains 14 residues.

This clonotype was counted at least ten times. The V gene is TRBV28, the J gene TRBJ2-7, with a weak D call TRBD2 (5 bases). The CDR3 is 13 amino acids. Germline lookup yields CDR1 MDHEN and CDR2 SYDVKM. Between the trimmed V and J ends, which lost 3 bases and 5 bases, there was a span of 11 bases. The CDR3 loop reads CASSFGGLHEQYF. DNA for the CDR3: TGTGCCAGCAGTTTTGGAGGCCTTCACGAGCAGTACTTC.

In this sample, this clonotype turned up many times. The chain links TRBV11-2 to TRBJ2-3; D gene uncertain. V lost 5 bases and J lost 10, with 19 bases in between. From germline, CDR1 is SGHAT and CDR2 FQNNGV. CDR3 length: 14 amino acids. The CDR3 region is CASSLSYSAPAQYF. For the CDR3, the DNA is TGTGCCAGCAGCCTAAGCTACTCGGCCCCGGCGCAGTATTTT.

This clonotype was observed at least ten times. This rearrangement joins TRBV27 to TRBJ2-1; 11 bases match TRBD2. Looked up from germline, CDR1 is MNHEY and CDR2 is SMNVEV (reference sequence). V gave up 3 bases and J gave up 7 bases; unmatched junction bases: 14. The CDR3 totals 18 residues. CDR3: CASSFGTSGLRGPNEQFF. CDR3 DNA: TGTGCCAGCAGTTTTGGGACTAGCGGTTTAAGGGGCCCAAATGAGCAGTTCTTC.

The rearrangement links TRBV30 to TRBJ1-2; D unclear. The germline CDR1 and CDR2 sequences are GTSNPN and SVGIG (reference sequence). Trimming shortened V by 6 bases and J by 8 bases, and 4 bases separated the two germline ends. The CDR3 is made up of 8 amino acids. The CDR3 coding sequence is TGTGCCTGCTACGGCTACACCTTC. This codes for CACYGYTF.

This clonotype was counted ten times or more. The chain carries TRBV12-3 or TRBV12-4 and TRBJ2-3, with 12 positions matching TRBD2. The J call may be wrong; the DNA end is better matched by TRBJ2-1. The CDR3 extends over 16 amino acids. In DNA form, the CDR3 reads TGTGCCAGCAGCCCAGCCTCTAGCGGGAGGGCCTATGAGCAGTTCTTC. The encoded protein is CASSPASSGRAYEQFF.

J is TRBJ1-6 and V is TRBV7-2; D may be TRBD1 (5 bases). CDR3 size: 15 residues. The V end lost 5 bases, the J end lost 8 bases, and 16 bases lay between the germline ends. CDR1 SGHTA and CDR2 FQGNSA come from the germline V gene. In DNA form, the CDR3 reads TGTGCCAGCAGCCTAGGTGGGGGAATGGATTCACCCCTCCACTTT. Protein: CASSLGGGMDSPLHF.